This is a list of T cell receptor beta chains from one sample in a study of molecular identifiers for immune sequencing clone quantification. Each CDR3 protein gets one entry after TCRdb re-called the PCR reads with MiXCR. The table records hundreds of thousands of distinct CDR3 sequences, about 20% of them present only once. Input material: naive CD8+ T cells from blood, with Jurkat cell RNA spiked in. The receptors stem from a human donor in good health. Some libraries in this study had Jurkat cell RNA spiked in. The CDR3 runs from the conserved cysteine through the conserved F or W. A D gene is named only where the DNA matches it firmly. The listing skips clone size in some rows; elsewhere it reads once, few, many or a size class.

D gene: NA; J gene: TRBJ2-7; CDR3 length: 13; clone size: many; V gene: TRBV9; CDR3 DNA: TGTGCCAGCAGCGTAGGGGGGGCTGGGGAGCAGTACTTC; CDR3 protein: CASSVGGAGEQYF
D gene: NA; J gene: TRBJ2-5; CDR3 length: 13; clone size: many; V gene: TRBV5-4; CDR3 DNA: TGTGCCAGCAGCTCAGCGGACCAAGAGACCCAGTACTTC; CDR3 protein: CASSSADQETQYF
D gene: NA; J gene: TRBJ2-5; CDR3 length: 14; clone size: few; V gene: TRBV11-1; CDR3 DNA: TGTGCCAGCAGTGAGGAGGGGATCCAAGGGACCCAGTACTTC; CDR3 protein: CASSEEGIQGTQYF
D gene: NA; J gene: TRBJ2-1; CDR3 length: 16; clone size: NA; V gene: TRBV3-1; CDR3 DNA: TGTGCCAGCAGCCCTAATGCGAGGTCGGGATACAATGAGCAGTTCTTC; CDR3 protein: CASSPNARSGYNEQFF
D gene: TRBD2; J gene: TRBJ2-3; CDR3 length: 17; clone size: many; V gene: TRBV9; CDR3 DNA: TGTGCCAGCTCCGAGGGACTAGCGGGGGGGCTGGCAGATACGCAGTATTTT; CDR3 protein: CASSEGLAGGLADTQYF
D gene: NA; J gene: TRBJ2-7; CDR3 length: 14; clone size: NA; V gene: TRBV5-6; CDR3 DNA: TGTGCCAGCAACCTGATAGCGAACCCCTACGAGCAGTACTTC; CDR3 protein: CASNLIANPYEQYF
D gene: NA; J gene: TRBJ1-2; CDR3 length: 11; clone size: few; V gene: TRBV29-1; CDR3 DNA: TGCAGCGTCCCTACAGGGAAGGGCTACACCTTC; CDR3 protein: CSVPTGKGYTF
D gene: TRBD2; J gene: TRBJ2-1; CDR3 length: 15; clone size: NA; V gene: TRBV2; CDR3 DNA: TGTGCCAGCAGTGATGGGACTAGCAGAAACAATGAGCAGTTCTTC; CDR3 protein: CASSDGTSRNNEQFF
D gene: NA; J gene: TRBJ2-1; CDR3 length: 14; clone size: NA; V gene: TRBV27; CDR3 DNA: TGTGCCAGCAGGGGGGACAACTCCCTCAATGAGCAGTTCTTC; CDR3 protein: CASRGDNSLNEQFF
D gene: NA; J gene: TRBJ2-5; CDR3 length: 14; clone size: NA; V gene: TRBV13; CDR3 DNA: TGTGCCAGCAGCTCTCGGGGACCCCCAGAGACCCAGTACTTC; CDR3 protein: CASSSRGPPETQYF
D gene: NA; J gene: TRBJ2-6; CDR3 length: 16; clone size: many; V gene: TRBV7-6; CDR3 DNA: TGTGCCAGCAGTCCGCTCGCCTTAAACGGGGCCAACGTCCTGACTTTC; CDR3 protein: CASSPLALNGANVLTF
D gene: TRBD1; J gene: TRBJ2-7; CDR3 length: 14; clone size: NA; V gene: TRBV11-2; CDR3 DNA: TGTGCCAGCAGACTACAGGGGATAGGGAACGAGCAGTACTTC; CDR3 protein: CASRLQGIGNEQYF
D gene: TRBD2; J gene: TRBJ2-2; CDR3 length: 14; clone size: many; V gene: TRBV29-1; CDR3 DNA: TGCAGCGTTGAACGACTAGCTAACACCGGGGAGCTGTTTTTT; CDR3 protein: CSVERLANTGELFF
D gene: NA; J gene: TRBJ2-7; CDR3 length: 15; clone size: many; V gene: TRBV3-1; CDR3 DNA: TGTGCCAGCAGCCAAGGTAGAGTCCGCGCCTACGAGCAGTACTTC; CDR3 protein: CASSQGRVRAYEQYF
D gene: NA; J gene: TRBJ2-5; CDR3 length: 14; clone size: many; V gene: TRBV7-2; CDR3 DNA: TGTGCCAGCAGCTTATTTCCAGTACAAGAGACCCAGTACTTC; CDR3 protein: CASSLFPVQETQYF
D gene: NA; J gene: TRBJ2-2; CDR3 length: 16; clone size: many; V gene: TRBV6-6; CDR3 DNA: TGTGCCAGCAGTTACTCGTTCGACGCGAACACCGGGGAGCTGTTTTTT; CDR3 protein: CASSYSFDANTGELFF
D gene: TRBD2; J gene: TRBJ2-7; CDR3 length: 16; clone size: many; V gene: TRBV4-2; CDR3 DNA: TGTGCCAGCAGCCCAGAGGAGCGGACTAGCTCCTACGAGCAGTACTTC; CDR3 protein: CASSPEERTSSYEQYF
D gene: TRBD1; J gene: TRBJ2-1; CDR3 length: 16; clone size: few; V gene: TRBV9; CDR3 DNA: TGTGCCAGCAGCGTACCCCAGGGGACAGGGGTTGATGAGCAGTTCTTC; CDR3 protein: CASSVPQGTGVDEQFF
D gene: NA; J gene: TRBJ2-3; CDR3 length: 14; clone size: many; V gene: TRBV7-9; CDR3 DNA: TGTGCCAGCAGCTCCAAGGAGGGGCAGGATACGCAGTATTTT; CDR3 protein: CASSSKEGQDTQYF
D gene: NA; J gene: TRBJ1-1; CDR3 length: 15; clone size: few; V gene: TRBV11-2; CDR3 DNA: TGTGCCAGCAGCTTAGAGGGCAGGATGAACACTGAAGCTTTCTTT; CDR3 protein: CASSLEGRMNTEAFF
D gene: NA; J gene: TRBJ2-1; CDR3 length: 13; clone size: NA; V gene: TRBV30; CDR3 DNA: TGTGCCTGGGGCCATGGGGGTTACAATGAGCAGTTCTTC; CDR3 protein: CAWGHGGYNEQFF
D gene: NA; J gene: TRBJ2-2; CDR3 length: 15; clone size: NA; V gene: TRBV19; CDR3 DNA: TGTGCCAGTAGTATGGGAACACGGGGAACCGGGGAGCTGTTTTTT; CDR3 protein: CASSMGTRGTGELFF
D gene: NA; J gene: TRBJ2-3; CDR3 length: 17; clone size: many; V gene: TRBV25-1; CDR3 DNA: TGTGCCAGCAGTGATACGGGGTTGGGGTATGGCACAGATACGCAGTATTTT; CDR3 protein: CASSDTGLGYGTDTQYF
D gene: NA; J gene: TRBJ2-3; CDR3 length: 15; clone size: NA; V gene: TRBV23-1; CDR3 DNA: TGCGCCAGCAGAAAACAGGGCTGTAGCACAGATACGCAGTATTTT; CDR3 protein: CASRKQGCSTDTQYF
D gene: NA; J gene: TRBJ2-3; CDR3 length: 13; clone size: many; V gene: TRBV27; CDR3 DNA: TGTGCCAGCAGTTGGACTCCACCCAGAGAGCAGTATTTT; CDR3 protein: CASSWTPPREQYF
D gene: NA; J gene: TRBJ2-7; CDR3 length: 14; clone size: many; V gene: TRBV20-1; CDR3 DNA: TGCAGTGCTAGCTCGGTGGGGGTGTCCTACGAGCAGTACTTC; CDR3 protein: CSASSVGVSYEQYF
D gene: NA; J gene: TRBJ2-3; CDR3 length: 15; clone size: NA; V gene: TRBV10-3; CDR3 DNA: TGTGCCATCAGCCACGGCGGGGATAGCACAGATACGCAGTATTTT; CDR3 protein: CAISHGGDSTDTQYF